This entry concerns a single TCR beta chain. Its antigen has not been determined. Within one base of it there is no much larger clone, and no base qualities were kept. These data come from a study of T cell responses to AZD1222 COVID-19 vaccine (dated by TCRdb to the early 2020s). Looking at the study overall: AZD1222 recipients whose second dose came at about 4 weeks and those whose second dose came at about 12 weeks were combined into one group, since spike-specific TCR depth and breadth did not differ between the two schedules. TCR sequencing was performed for more than 230 trial participants, of whom 207 were given two doses of AZD1222 and about 25 were given two doses of MenACWY control vaccine. Trial participants were enrolled by age into 18-55, 56-69 and 70-plus year subgroups, with 148, 28 and 57 TCR-sequenced participants respectively.

In light of the paper, this sample's time point label describes: baseline before first vaccination. Samples from vaccinated people were obtained from the UK trials COV001 and COV002, which included a single-blind randomized controlled phase 2/3 trial of AZD1222 (ChAdOx1 nCoV-19) in healthy adults. For TCRbeta chain sequencing, PBMC samples from trial participants were taken at day 0 and at day 28 after the second dose. The full study reports these points: After two AZD1222 doses, spike-specific TCR breadth and depth were significantly higher than at day 0 and than in MenACWY recipients. Because no samples from the day 14 peak response were available, repertoires could be characterized only after the peak T cell response. In the small 56-69-year group, the increase in depth fell short of significance, most likely because of low power. Vaccine-associated CD4 TCRs spanned the whole spike protein, with dominant responses in regions 160-218 and 743-854. Participants were mostly white British and included more females than males, and it was suggested by the authors that clonal diversity may have been underestimated. Reportedly, close to half of the unique spike-specific TCRs recognized epitopes lying outside the regions that are mutated in the B.1.351 and B.1.1.7 variants. Only six AZD1222 recipients were SARS-CoV-2 seropositive at baseline, limiting conclusions about previously exposed vaccinees.

From the cysteine through the phenylalanine, the CDR3 covers 18 amino acids. The entry retains the CDR3 DNA only, 54 bases that are in frame from base 1. As encoded in the germline V gene, CDR1 is LGHNA while CDR2 is YSLEER. At the junction V is shortened by 0 bases and J by 2 bases; bases outside the gene matches: 9. The CDR3 regions of human TCRbeta chains were subjected to immunosequencing. In the authors' own workflow: Repertoire TCRs were checked for matches against a reference library of SARS-CoV-2-specific TCRs that had been generated using the MIRA antigen-specificity platform. Breadth meant the fraction of unique TCRs that were SARS-CoV-2-associated, whereas depth meant the fraction of total T cells that were SARS-CoV-2-associated. Using the MIRA data, each spike-specific TCR was mapped to the spike region that the TCR reacts to and placed in a CD4 or CD8 class. Log10-transformed breadth and depth values were compared by one-way ANOVA with Sidak's multiple comparisons tests. The table comes from immuneACCESS by way of TCRdb, which keeps in-frame sequences with V and J called. Part of the clones is missing from these tables; in studies checked, under half for an unresolved V gene and the rest for unknown reasons. V and J calls and clone size are as listed in that table; D and trimming were resolved from the DNA. This sample gives approximately 120,000 clones in total; 87% of them show up just once. 5.2% of the sample is held by the ten biggest clonotypes.

This clonotype was obtained from an adult in good health. The source material was peripheral blood, sampled on day 0 of AZD1222 vaccination. Recombination linked TRBV4-3 to TRBJ2-3; 9 of the junction bases match TRBD2. The CDR3 corresponds to CASSQEVGTSFPTDTQYF. The sequenced DNA is TGCGCCAGCAGCCAAGAAGTTGGGACTAGCTTCCCCACAGATACGCAGTATTTT.